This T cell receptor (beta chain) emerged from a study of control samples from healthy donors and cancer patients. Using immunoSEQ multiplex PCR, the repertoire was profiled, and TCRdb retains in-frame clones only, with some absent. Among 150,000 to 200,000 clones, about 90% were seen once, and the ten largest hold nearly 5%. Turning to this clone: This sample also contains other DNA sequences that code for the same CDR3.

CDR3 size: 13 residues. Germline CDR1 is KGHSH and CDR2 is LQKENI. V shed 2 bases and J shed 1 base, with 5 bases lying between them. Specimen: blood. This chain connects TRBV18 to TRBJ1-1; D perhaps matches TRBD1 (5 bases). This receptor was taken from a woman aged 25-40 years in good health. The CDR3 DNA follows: TGTGCCAGCTCACCAGGGGGGAACACTGAAGCTTTCTTT. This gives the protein CASSPGGNTEAFF.